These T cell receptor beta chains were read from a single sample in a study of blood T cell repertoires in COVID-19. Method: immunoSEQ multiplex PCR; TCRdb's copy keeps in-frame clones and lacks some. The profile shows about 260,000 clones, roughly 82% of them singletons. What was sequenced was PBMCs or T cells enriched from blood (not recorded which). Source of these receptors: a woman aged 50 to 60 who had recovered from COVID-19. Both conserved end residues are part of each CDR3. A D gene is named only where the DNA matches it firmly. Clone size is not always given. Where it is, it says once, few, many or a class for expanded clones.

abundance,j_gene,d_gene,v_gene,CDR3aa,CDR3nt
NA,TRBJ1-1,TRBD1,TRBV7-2,CASNLGTGVMATEAFF,TGTGCCAGCAACCTGGGGACAGGGGTTATGGCCACTGAAGCTTTCTTT
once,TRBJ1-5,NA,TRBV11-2,CASSLALRNQPQHF,TGTGCCAGCAGCTTAGCCTTGAGGAATCAGCCCCAGCATTTT
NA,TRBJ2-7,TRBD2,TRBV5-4,CASSLDIGGAYEQYF,TGTGCCAGCAGCTTGGACATTGGGGGGGCCTACGAGCAGTACTTC
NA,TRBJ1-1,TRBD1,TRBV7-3,CASSFTPQGGAVEAFF,TGTGCCAGCAGCTTCACACCTCAGGGGGGCGCGGTCGAAGCTTTCTTT
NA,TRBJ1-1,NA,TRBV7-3,CASSSGKNTEAFF,TGTGCCAGCAGCTCCGGGAAGAACACTGAAGCTTTCTTT
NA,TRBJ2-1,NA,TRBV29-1,CSVAEGPIEQFF,TGCAGCGTCGCCGAGGGCCCGATTGAGCAGTTCTTC
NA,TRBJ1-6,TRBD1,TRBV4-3,CASSQDQGGNSPLHF,TGCGCCAGCAGCCAAGATCAGGGGGGAAATTCACCCCTCCACTTT
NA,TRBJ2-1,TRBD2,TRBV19,CASSMDGLAAYNEQFF,TGTGCCAGTAGTATGGATGGACTAGCGGCGTACAATGAGCAGTTCTTC
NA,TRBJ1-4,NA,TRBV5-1,CASSFARANEKLFF,TGCGCCAGCAGCTTTGCCAGGGCGAATGAAAAACTGTTTTTT
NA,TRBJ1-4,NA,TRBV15,CATSIRGGEKLFF,TGTGCCACCAGCATCCGGGGAGGAGAAAAACTGTTTTTT
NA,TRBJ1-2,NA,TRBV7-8,CASSLARRGQGYGYTF,TGTGCCAGCAGCTTAGCGCGCAGGGGTCAGGGCTATGGCTACACCTTC
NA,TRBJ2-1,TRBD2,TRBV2,CASSGPGVAGGYNEQFF,TGTGCCAGCAGTGGGCCCGGGGTAGCGGGAGGTTACAATGAGCAGTTCTTC
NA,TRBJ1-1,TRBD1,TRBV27,CASSFGRGTALHTEAFF,TGTGCCAGCAGTTTCGGCAGGGGGACCGCTTTACACACTGAAGCTTTCTTT
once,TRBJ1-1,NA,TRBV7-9,CASSLVGDLVNTEAFF,TGTGCCAGCAGCTTAGTAGGGGATCTGGTGAACACTGAAGCTTTCTTT
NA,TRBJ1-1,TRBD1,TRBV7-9,CASSPRPGQHTEAFF,TGTGCCAGCAGCCCCCGACCGGGACAGCACACTGAAGCTTTCTTT
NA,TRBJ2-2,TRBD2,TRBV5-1,CASSLYPGLAGSTGELFF,TGCGCCAGCAGCTTGTATCCCGGACTAGCGGGTTCCACCGGGGAGCTGTTTTTT
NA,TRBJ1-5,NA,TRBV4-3,CASSQDPRRPGMYSNQPQHF,TGCGCCAGCAGCCAAGATCCCCGGAGGCCGGGAATGTATAGCAATCAGCCCCAGCATTTT
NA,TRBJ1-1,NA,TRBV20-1,CSASYPQVNTEAFF,TGCAGTGCTAGTTACCCCCAGGTGAACACTGAAGCTTTCTTT
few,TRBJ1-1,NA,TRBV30,CAWRIHMNTEAFF,TGTGCCTGGAGGATCCACATGAACACTGAAGCTTTCTTT
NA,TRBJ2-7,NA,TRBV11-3,CASSFTAGSYEQYF,TGTGCCAGCAGCTTTACCGCAGGTAGTTACGAGCAGTACTTC
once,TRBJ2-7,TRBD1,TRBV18,CASSPVGTDGTTAYEQYF,TGTGCCAGCTCACCTGTGGGGACAGACGGAACGACGGCCTACGAGCAGTACTTC
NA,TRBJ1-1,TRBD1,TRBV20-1,CSASRPGQGAKGRNTEAFF,TGCAGTGCTAGTCGGCCGGGACAGGGGGCGAAGGGGCGGAACACTGAAGCTTTCTTT
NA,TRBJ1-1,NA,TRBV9,CASSVTGKTEAFF,TGTGCCAGCAGCGTAACAGGCAAGACTGAAGCTTTCTTT
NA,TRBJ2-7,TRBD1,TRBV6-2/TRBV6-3,CASSKGTGIYEQYF,TGTGCCAGCAGCAAAGGGACAGGAATCTACGAGCAGTACTTC
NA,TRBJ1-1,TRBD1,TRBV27,CASSATGGKNTEAFF,TGTGCCAGCAGTGCGACAGGGGGCAAGAACACTGAAGCTTTCTTT
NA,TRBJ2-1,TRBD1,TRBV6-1,CASRERQGRRVLYNEQFF,TGTGCCAGCAGAGAACGACAGGGTAGGCGGGTCTTATACAATGAGCAGTTCTTC
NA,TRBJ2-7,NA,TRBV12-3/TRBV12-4,CASRGGFYEQYF,TGTGCCAGCAGGGGCGGGTTCTACGAGCAGTACTTC
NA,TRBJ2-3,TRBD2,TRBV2,CASSGPSSGGSTDTQYF,TGTGCCAGCAGTGGTCCGTCTAGCGGGGGAAGCACAGATACGCAGTATTTT
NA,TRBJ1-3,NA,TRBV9,CASSVPQGNTIYF,TGTGCCAGCAGCGTACCACAGGGAAACACCATATATTTT
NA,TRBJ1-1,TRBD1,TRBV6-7,CASDRGPSLNTEAFF,TGTGCCAGCGACAGGGGGCCAAGTCTGAACACTGAAGCTTTCTTT
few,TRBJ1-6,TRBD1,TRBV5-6,CASSLGQGISNSPLHF,TGTGCCAGCAGCTTAGGACAGGGAATCTCTAATTCACCCCTCCACTTT
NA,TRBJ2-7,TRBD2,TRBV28,CASSFERGTYEQYF,TGTGCCAGCAGTTTTGAGCGGGGTACCTACGAGCAGTACTTC
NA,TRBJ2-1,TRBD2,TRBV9,CASSVTSGRAFNEQFF,TGTGCCAGCAGCGTGACTAGCGGGAGGGCCTTCAATGAGCAGTTCTTC
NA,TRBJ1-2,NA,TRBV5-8,CASSLADSLYGYTF,TGTGCCAGCAGCTTAGCGGACAGCCTCTATGGCTACACCTTC
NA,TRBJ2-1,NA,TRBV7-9,CASSRTEHEQFF,TGTGCCAGCAGCCGGACAGAACATGAGCAGTTCTTC
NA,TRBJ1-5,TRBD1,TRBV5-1,CASSLGQGLNQPQHF,TGCGCCAGCAGCCTGGGACAGGGGCTCAATCAGCCCCAGCATTTT
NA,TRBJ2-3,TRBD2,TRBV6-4,CASSDETSGADTQYF,TGTGCCAGCAGTGACGAGACTAGCGGGGCAGATACGCAGTATTTT